The clone carrying this TCR beta chain occurred a few times. Its antigen is currently unknown. This sample stems from a study of STAT3 mutations in large granular lymphocyte leukemia. Study conclusions and caveats: Some patients had persisting codominant clonotypes that could mask small clones. Clonal expansion was inferred from samples taken at other timepoints. Every T-cell large granular lymphocyte leukemia patient had at least one immunodominant TCR beta clonotype.

This CDR3 has 15 residues. Germline V gene data show CDR1 as MDHEN and CDR2 as SYDVKM. Trimming cost V 8 bases and J 3 bases, with 17 bases left between them. TCRdb's copy holds only in-frame clones and misses some; the assay was immunoSEQ multiplex PCR. Here the sample spans about 42,000 clones, about 81% being singletons. Sequenced material: PBMCs. The chain couples TRBV28 to TRBJ2-4; TRBD1 or TRBD2 may be the D gene (5 bases each). This clonotype was obtained from a human donor with T large granular lymphocyte leukemia. Some clones in this sample may be carry-over from other donors' samples. CDR3 protein: CASGPWGFGKNIQYF. CDR3 nucleotides: TGTGCCAGCGGGCCTTGGGGGTTTGGCAAAAACATTCAGTACTTC.